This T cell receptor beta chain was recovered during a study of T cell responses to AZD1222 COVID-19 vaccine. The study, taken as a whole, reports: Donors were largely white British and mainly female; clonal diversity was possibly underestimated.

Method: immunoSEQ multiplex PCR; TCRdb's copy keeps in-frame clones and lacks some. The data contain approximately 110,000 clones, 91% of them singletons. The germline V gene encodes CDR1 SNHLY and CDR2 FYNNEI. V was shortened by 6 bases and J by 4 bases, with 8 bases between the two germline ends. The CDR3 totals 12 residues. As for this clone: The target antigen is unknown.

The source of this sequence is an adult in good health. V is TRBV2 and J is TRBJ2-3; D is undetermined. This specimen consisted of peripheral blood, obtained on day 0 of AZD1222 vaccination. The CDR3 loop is CASSALADTQYF. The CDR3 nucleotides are TGTGCCAGCAGCGCGCTGGCAGATACGCAGTATTTT.